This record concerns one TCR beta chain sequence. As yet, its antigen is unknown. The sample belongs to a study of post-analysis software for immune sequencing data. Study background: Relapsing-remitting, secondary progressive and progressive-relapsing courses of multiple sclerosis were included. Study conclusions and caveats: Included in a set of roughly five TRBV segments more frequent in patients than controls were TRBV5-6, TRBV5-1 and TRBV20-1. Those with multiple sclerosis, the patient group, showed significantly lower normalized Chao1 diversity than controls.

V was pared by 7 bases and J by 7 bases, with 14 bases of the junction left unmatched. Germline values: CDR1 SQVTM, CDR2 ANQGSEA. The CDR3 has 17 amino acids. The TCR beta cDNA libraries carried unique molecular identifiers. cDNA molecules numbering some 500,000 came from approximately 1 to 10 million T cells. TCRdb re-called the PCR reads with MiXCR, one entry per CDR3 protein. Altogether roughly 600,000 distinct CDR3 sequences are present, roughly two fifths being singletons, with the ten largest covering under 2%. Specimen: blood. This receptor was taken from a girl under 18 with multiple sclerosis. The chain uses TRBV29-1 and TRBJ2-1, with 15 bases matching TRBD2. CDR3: CSGDRVGTSGRRNEQFF. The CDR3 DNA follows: TGCAGCGGTGACAGGGTTGGGACTAGCGGGAGGAGGAATGAGCAGTTCTTC.